This TCR beta chain was documented in a study of control samples from healthy donors and cancer patients. Profiled with immunoSEQ multiplex PCR; TCRdb holds only in-frame clones, not every one. This sample has 150,000 to 200,000 clones, with roughly 91% found just once. Germline CDR1 SNHLY, CDR2 FYNNEI. The CDR3 extends over 14 amino acids. V was shortened by 8 bases and J by 6 bases, with 17 bases between the two germline ends. The clonotype comes from a woman in her twenties or thirties in good health. The chain carries TRBV2 and TRBJ2-1; D is possibly TRBD1 or TRBD2 (7 bases each). The material sequenced was blood. CDR3 nucleotide sequence: TGTGCCAGCGGGGGGGAGACAGGGCGCAATGAGCAGTTCTTC. Protein product: CASGGETGRNEQFF.